This TCR beta chain was sequenced in a study of blood T cell repertoires in COVID-19. The overall study: Whether acute or convalescent, the COVID-19 samples came from the United States, Italy and Spain.

Methods used by the authors: The assay estimated nucleated cells by amplifying reference gene primers. The protocol was immunoSEQ multiplex PCR, while the TCRdb copy is restricted to in-frame clones and leaves out a portion. The V and J calls and clone size are taken from that table; D and trimming were inferred from the DNA. Of approximately 210,000 clones listed, more than 75% were seen once; the top ten hold about 4.3%. The ends lost 5 bases at V and 7 bases at J; junction bases unmatched: 1. Germline V gene data show CDR1 as SGHDN and CDR2 as FVKESK. This CDR3 has 14 amino acids. The specimen sequenced was PBMCs or T cells enriched from blood (not recorded which). This receptor was taken from a young man with acute COVID-19. The chain links TRBV14 to TRBJ1-6, with 11 bases that match TRBD1. The CDR3 here is CASSWTGGNSPLHF. For the CDR3, the DNA is TGTGCCAGCAGCTGGACAGGGGGCAATTCACCCCTCCACTTT.